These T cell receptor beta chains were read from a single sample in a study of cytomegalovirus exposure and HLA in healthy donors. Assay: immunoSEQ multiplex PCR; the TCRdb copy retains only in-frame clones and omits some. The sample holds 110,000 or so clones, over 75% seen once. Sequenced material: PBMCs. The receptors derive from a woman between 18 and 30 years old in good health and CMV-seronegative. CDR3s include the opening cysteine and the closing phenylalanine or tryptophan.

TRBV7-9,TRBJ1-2,CASSPTDSNYGYTF
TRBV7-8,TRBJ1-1,CASSHRQPPYTEAFF
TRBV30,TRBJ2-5,CASELPTSGVSSTQYF
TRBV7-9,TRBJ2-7,CSSSSLSADSPYEQYF
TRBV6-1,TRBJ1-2,CAGGLTANYGYTF
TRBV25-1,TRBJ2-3,CASSARLADTQYF
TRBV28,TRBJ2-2,CASSFPQGARTGELFF
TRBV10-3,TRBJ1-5,CAISESGGGGPRNQPQHF
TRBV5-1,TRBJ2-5,CASRAPGGGETQYF
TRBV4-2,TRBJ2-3,CASSQDGDRGSTDAQYF
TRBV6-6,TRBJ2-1,CASWGAGGEQFF
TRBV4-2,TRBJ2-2,CASGEGLGTGELFF
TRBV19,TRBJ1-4,CASSIRGSANEKLFF
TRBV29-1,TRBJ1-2,CSVRGGANYGYTF
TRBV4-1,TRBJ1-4,CASSYDRVGNNEKLFF
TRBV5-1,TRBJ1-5,CASSLEGGNQPQHF
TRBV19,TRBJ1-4,CASSDPQGPLLNEKLFF
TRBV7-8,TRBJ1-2,CASSYVRDDNYGYTF
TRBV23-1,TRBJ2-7,CASSLDRSSYEQYF
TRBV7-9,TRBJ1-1,CASRERLTANTEAFF
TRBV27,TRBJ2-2,CASSRDRYTGELFF
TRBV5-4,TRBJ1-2,CASRYDSYGYTF
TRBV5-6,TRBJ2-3,CASTPENTDTQYF
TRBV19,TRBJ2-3,CASRDRAVGTDTQYF
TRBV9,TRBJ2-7,CASSVAQASYEQYF
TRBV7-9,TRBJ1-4,CASTLGQGLNEKLFF
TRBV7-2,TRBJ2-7,CASSLVTGGRGSYEQYF
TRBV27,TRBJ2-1,CASSLFKGLGSYNEQFF